The rows below give T cell receptor beta chains drawn from one sample of a study of blood T cell repertoires in COVID-19. Sequenced by immunoSEQ multiplex PCR; TCRdb stores in-frame clones only, minus some. The table includes about 290,000 clones, approximately 86% detected once. What was sequenced was peripheral blood. These receptors were obtained from a woman aged 45 to 65 with active or convalescent COVID-19. Both conserved end residues are part of each CDR3. The order of the fields is V gene, CDR3 protein.

>TRBV5-6
CASSFGTGNEKLFF
>TRBV6-5
CASSRDMAGYGYTF
>TRBV6-5
CASSYPRDRENTQYF
>TRBV6-5
CASRETGLQNSPLHF
>TRBV5-1
CASSSLKTGGSTDTQYF
>TRBV10-3
CAIKGRFYGGTEAFF
>TRBV30
CAWSTGTNSPLHF
>TRBV3-1/TRBV3-2
CASSQDLQGETHF
>TRBV3-1/TRBV3-2
CASSPWSGYNEQFF
>TRBV5-4
CASIDSGRASYNEQFF
>TRBV15
CATSRDPGFYEQYF